This entry is about one TCR beta chain. This entry belongs to a study of blood T cells in healthy people across ages. Study overall: Capturing about one barcoded beta molecule per two T cells was achieved by template switching.

The J segment lost 5 bases and the V segment lost 4 bases, leaving 10 bases of the junction unmatched. CDR3 length: 16 residues. Per germline, CDR1 MNHEY and CDR2 SMNVEV (reference sequence). Through a sample-barcoded 5' primer and a J-beta primer mix, a second PCR was run for roughly 7 to 12 cycles. MiXCR, run by TCRdb on the 5' RACE reads, gives a single entry per CDR3 protein. Counted here are more than 1.4 million distinct CDR3 sequences, 40% to 50% occurring once; the ten biggest clones make up roughly 7.9%. The chain links TRBV27 to TRBJ2-5; 10 bases fit TRBD1. The material sequenced was blood. This TCR came from a woman aged 18-29 years in good health. For the CDR3, the DNA is TGTGCCAGCAGTTCAAACGACAGGGGGCAGCGGGAGACCCAGTACTTC. It yields the protein CASSSNDRGQRETQYF.